Below, 4 T cell receptor beta chains from the same sample are listed, as sequenced in a study of OX40 agonist ivuxolimab in advanced cancers. Produced via immunoSEQ multiplex PCR; TCRdb's table is partial and in-frame only. The data hold 20,000 to 25,000 clones, with approximately 80% observed a single time. The sequencing here drew on CD4+ or CD8+ T cells sorted from blood, taken in a trial of the OX40 agonist ivuxolimab. The receptors stem from an adult with an advanced solid tumor such as melanoma, head and neck, liver or kidney cancer.

The chain recombines TRBV6-5 with TRBJ2-5; no reliable D call. This CDR3 contains 13 residues. The V gene lost 6 bases and the J gene lost 2 bases, with 10 bases spanning the gap. Germline V gives CDR1 MNHEY, CDR2 SVGAGI. In DNA form, the CDR3 reads TGTGCCAGCAGCCTACGAGGTCAAGAGACCCAGTACTTC. Translated, it gives CASSLRGQETQYF.

In this sample, this clone turned up a few times. This rearrangement joins TRBV7-9 to TRBJ1-5; 10 bases agree with TRBD1. The CDR3 has 15 amino acids. Trimming at V came to 5 bases and at J to 7 bases, leaving 8 bases not matched to a gene. Per germline, CDR1 SEHNR and CDR2 FQNEAQ (reference sequence). The CDR3 region has the DNA TGTGCCAGCAGCCAAGACAGGGGGCGCACCCAGCCCCAGCATTTT. Translated: CASSQDRGRTQPQHF.

The sample holds a few counts of this clone. The chain joins TRBV6-4 to TRBJ2-5, with D perhaps TRBD1 or TRBD2 (5 bases each). This CDR3 has 15 amino acids. Germline V gene data show CDR1 as MRHNA and CDR2 as SNTAGT. With 2 bases removed from V and 5 bases from J, the gap between germline ends came to 15 bases. CDR3 nucleotides: TGTGCCAGCAGTGACCCTCCGGGGACCACCGAGACCCAGTACTTC. It codes for CASSDPPGTTETQYF.

This clone has just one count. The chain combines TRBV14 with TRBJ2-5; D call uncertain. V lost 0 bases, J lost 5 bases, and 4 bases lay in between. Germline CDR1 SGHDN, CDR2 FVKESK. There are 12 residues in the CDR3. CDR3: CASSQDWETQYF. CDR3 sequence (DNA): TGTGCCAGCAGCCAAGATTGGGAGACCCAGTACTTC. Variable domain in full (rest from reference TRBV14 and TRBJ2-5): EAGVTQFPSHSVIEKGQTVTLRCDPISGHDNLYWYRRVMGKEIKFLLHFVKESKQDESGMPNNRFLAERTGGTYSTLKVQPAELEDSGVYFCASSQDWETQYFGPGTRLLVL.